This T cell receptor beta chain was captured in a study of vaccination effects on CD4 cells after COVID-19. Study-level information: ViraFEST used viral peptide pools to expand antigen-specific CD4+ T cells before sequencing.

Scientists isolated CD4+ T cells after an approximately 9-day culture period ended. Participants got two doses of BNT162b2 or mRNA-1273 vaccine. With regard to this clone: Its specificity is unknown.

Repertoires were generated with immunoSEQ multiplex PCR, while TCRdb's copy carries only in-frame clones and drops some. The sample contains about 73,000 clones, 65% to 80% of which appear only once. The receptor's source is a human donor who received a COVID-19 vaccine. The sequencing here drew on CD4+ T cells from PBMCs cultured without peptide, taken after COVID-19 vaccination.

The CDR3 here is CASSQGGSFCYTF. The CDR3 nucleotides are TGCGCCAGCAGTCAAGGTGGGTCTTTCTGCTACACCTTC. The chain is built from TRBV23-1 and TRBJ1-2; D call uncertain. TRBV23-1 belongs to the ORF category, with a function that is uncertain. The CDR3 is 13 amino acids. Trimming left V 2 bases short and J 9 bases short, with 13 bases between.